This is a list of T cell receptor beta chains from one sample in a study of CD8+CD57+ T cells in acquired aplastic anemia. A single record per CDR3 protein comes from TCRdb applying MiXCR to the reads. The sample gives 200,000 or so distinct CDR3 sequences, 40% to 60% of which show up once; 20% is in the top ten. Specimen: sorted CD4+, CD8+, or CD8+CD57+ T cells (not recorded which) from PBMCs. These receptors all come from a human donor with aplastic anemia. Both conserved end residues are part of each CDR3. The D gene is left open where the match is weak. Not every row has a clone size; where given, it reads once, few, many or a size class.

V,size,J,D,DNA,CDR3
TRBV6-5,.,TRBJ1-1,TRBD1,TGTGCCAGCAGTTACTCTCACAGGGGTGGCACTGAAGCTTTCTTT,CASSYSHRGGTEAFF
TRBV12-3/TRBV12-4,many,TRBJ2-7,.,TGTGCCAGCAGTTTCGCCGCCGGGGACTACGAGCAGTACTTC,CASSFAAGDYEQYF
TRBV19,many,TRBJ2-7,.,TGTGCCAGTAGGTTAAGGGCCAGCTCCTACGAGCAGTACTTC,CASRLRASSYEQYF
TRBV28,many,TRBJ1-1,TRBD1,TGTGCCAGCAGTTTCGGTAAGGCTGAGACAGGGAAGGACACTGAAGCTTTCTTT,CASSFGKAETGKDTEAFF
TRBV19,.,TRBJ2-3,.,TGTGCCAGTAGTATGGGGTCTTCGGATACGCAGTATTTT,CASSMGSSDTQYF
TRBV5-6,few,TRBJ2-4,.,TGTGCCAGCAGCCCGCGTAGGCTAGCCAAAAACATTCAGTACTTC,CASSPRRLAKNIQYF
TRBV19,.,TRBJ2-7,TRBD2,TGTGCCAGTAGTTCCCCTAGCGGGGGTACCTACGAGCAGTACTTC,CASSSPSGGTYEQYF
TRBV7-9,.,TRBJ2-7,TRBD1,TGCGCCACCACCCCGGGGGGACAGGGTACCTACGAGCAGTACTTC,CATTPGGQGTYEQYF
TRBV12-5,few,TRBJ2-1,TRBD2,TGTGCTAGTGGATTGGCGGGGGGGTTCCGGGCCAATGAGCAGTTCTTC,CASGLAGGFRANEQFF
TRBV14,many,TRBJ1-4,TRBD1,TGTGCCAGCAGCCATCACTTGGGACAGGCTAATGAAAAACTGTTTTTT,CASSHHLGQANEKLFF
TRBV5-1,many,TRBJ1-2,TRBD1,TGCGCCAGCAGCTTAGTAGGGGGCAACAACTATGGCTACACCTTC,CASSLVGGNNYGYTF
TRBV28,.,TRBJ2-7,.,TGTGCCAGCAGGGGCTCCGGTCCCGAGCAGTACTTC,CASRGSGPEQYF
TRBV4-2,.,TRBJ2-1,.,TGTGCCAGCAGCCAACCGGGCCCCAATGAGCAGTTCTTC,CASSQPGPNEQFF
TRBV7-3,.,TRBJ1-6,.,TGTGCCAGCAGCTTCTCGTTGAATTCACCCCTCCACTTT,CASSFSLNSPLHF
TRBV2,.,TRBJ2-5,TRBD2,TGTGCCAGCAGCGAGACTAGCGGGGGACAAGAGACCCAGTACTTC,CASSETSGGQETQYF
TRBV9,many,TRBJ1-4,TRBD1,TGTGCCAGCAGCGTATCCGGACAGGGCCTTAATGAAAAACTGTTTTTT,CASSVSGQGLNEKLFF
TRBV29-1,.,TRBJ2-5,TRBD1,TGCAGCGGAGGGACAGGGAGGACCCAGTACTTC,CSGGTGRTQYF
TRBV10-3,.,TRBJ1-3,.,TGTGCCATCAGGGACAGTGAGAGGAAAGGAAACACCATATATTTT,CAIRDSERKGNTIYF
TRBV12-3/TRBV12-4,many,TRBJ1-5,TRBD1,TGTGCCAGCAGTTTACTAGGGGGCAATCTTCAGCCCCAGCATTTT,CASSLLGGNLQPQHF
TRBV10-3,many,TRBJ2-5,.,TGTGCCGTCTTAAGAGGAGAGACCCAGTACTTC,CAVLRGETQYF
TRBV6-5,.,TRBJ1-2,.,TGTGCCAGCAGTTACTCTCGGGCAGCCGGCGGCTACACCTTC,CASSYSRAAGGYTF
TRBV15,.,TRBJ2-1,TRBD2,TGTGCCAGCAGGGCTAGCGGGGGGAGGCAGTTCTTC,CASRASGGRQFF
TRBV5-1,.,TRBJ1-6,TRBD1,TGCGCCAGCAGCCAGTACGGGACAGGGGAGGCACCCCTCCACTTT,CASSQYGTGEAPLHF
TRBV2,.,TRBJ2-5,TRBD2,TGTGCCAGCAGTTGGGAGGGCGTAGGTAGGGAGACCCAGTACTTC,CASSWEGVGRETQYF
TRBV6-6,many,TRBJ1-4,.,TGTGCCAGCAGTGAATCCCAGGGAGGTGAAAAACTGTTTTTT,CASSESQGGEKLFF
TRBV2,many,TRBJ1-1,.,TGTGCCAGCACGACTGAGTCGAACACTGAAGCTTTCTTT,CASTTESNTEAFF
TRBV11-2,many,TRBJ1-2,.,TGTGCCAGCAGTCTCCTGACGACCATCGGCTACACCTTC,CASSLLTTIGYTF
TRBV2,few,TRBJ1-2,.,TGTGCCAGCACCTACTTGGGTATAAACTATGGCTACACCTTC,CASTYLGINYGYTF
TRBV2,.,TRBJ2-7,TRBD1,TGTGCCAGCAGCTCAGTCCGGGACAGGGGCCTCTACGAGCAGTACTTC,CASSSVRDRGLYEQYF
TRBV7-2,many,TRBJ2-5,.,TGTGCCAGCAGCTTATTTTCGGTCAGGGAAGAGACCCAGTACTTC,CASSLFSVREETQYF
TRBV20-1,.,TRBJ2-2,.,TGCAGTGCTACCGGGATGACCGGGGAGCTGTTTTTT,CSATGMTGELFF
TRBV5-1,many,TRBJ2-3,.,TGCGCCAGCAGCTGGAGGAGACAGCCAGATACGCAGTATTTT,CASSWRRQPDTQYF
TRBV7-2,.,TRBJ1-2,.,TGTGCCAGCAGCTTCACCGGGACTGACAGCTACACCTTC,CASSFTGTDSYTF
TRBV7-6,.,TRBJ1-6,.,TGTGCCAGCAGTTCAGGCAGGGGCAATTCACCCCTCCACTTT,CASSSGRGNSPLHF
TRBV6-5,many,TRBJ2-7,.,TGTGCCAGCAGTTACCTTACCGAGCAGTACTTC,CASSYLTEQYF
TRBV20-1,many,TRBJ1-5,.,TGCAGTGCTATCCTCGGGGGTAGCAATCAGCCCCAGCATTTT,CSAILGGSNQPQHF
TRBV20-1,many,TRBJ1-6,TRBD1,TGCAGTGCTAGTCAAGGACAGGGTTGGAATTCACCCCTCCACTTT,CSASQGQGWNSPLHF
TRBV5-1,many,TRBJ2-3,.,TGCGCCAGCAGCTTGGAGTCGAGGGATACGCAGTATTTT,CASSLESRDTQYF
TRBV3-1,many,TRBJ1-6,.,TGTGCCAGCAGCGTCAGGGTCAGGGATTCACCCCTCCACTTT,CASSVRVRDSPLHF
TRBV19,.,TRBJ2-1,TRBD2,TGTGCCAGTAGTACCAGCGGGGCCAACAATGAGCAGTTCTTC,CASSTSGANNEQFF
TRBV15,.,TRBJ1-2,.,TGTGCCACCAGCAGCAGAGCTTGGGCAGCCACCCGTGAAGGCTACACCTTC,CATSSRAWAATREGYTF
TRBV14,many,TRBJ1-2,.,TGTGCCAGCAGCCAAGATAAGGACGGAGGGCTCTATGGCTACACCTTC,CASSQDKDGGLYGYTF
TRBV20-1,many,TRBJ1-2,TRBD1,TGCAGTGCTCCAACAGGGGGCGCGAGGTATGGCTACACCTTC,CSAPTGGARYGYTF
TRBV25-1,.,TRBJ1-2,.,TGTGCCAGCAGTGAAAGGGGTGGCTACACCTTC,CASSERGGYTF
TRBV12-3/TRBV12-4,many,TRBJ1-1,.,TGTGCCAGCAGTTCCCATGGGACCAACACTGAAGCTTTCTTT,CASSSHGTNTEAFF
TRBV28,many,TRBJ1-2,TRBD1,TGTGCCAGCACCAGGGGGGGCGCGGACTATGGCTACACCTTC,CASTRGGADYGYTF
TRBV11-3,many,TRBJ2-5,TRBD1,TGTGCCAGCAGCCGACGGACAGGGGGCGACGAGACCCAGTACTTC,CASSRRTGGDETQYF
TRBV7-9,.,TRBJ1-3,.,TGTGCCAGCAGCCGACTGAGGATGGGGTTTGGAAACACCATATATTTT,CASSRLRMGFGNTIYF
TRBV2,once,TRBJ1-5,.,TGTGCCAGCAGTGTAATGGGGCCAGGGGTTCAGCCCCAGCATTTT,CASSVMGPGVQPQHF
TRBV10-1,.,TRBJ1-6,.,TGTGCCTGGAGTGGGTGGCAGGGGAATTCACCCCTCCACTTT,CAWSGWQGNSPLHF